This T cell receptor (beta chain) was obtained from a study of memory B cells and T cells in multiple sclerosis. Study-wide points: Clone-set sizes differed between compartments, so shared clonotype counts needed normalization.

Comments on this clone: No antigen is known for it.

The V gene's germline CDR1 is SGHNT and CDR2 YENEEA. V was cut by 5 bases and J by 4 bases, with 20 bases left in between. The CDR3 is made up of 16 amino acids. Clones were sequenced by immunoSEQ multiplex PCR, and TCRdb holds only the in-frame ones, with some missing. The profile covers approximately 500 clones, with roughly 80% appearing a single time and about 8.9% taken by the ten largest. Material: brain tissue. The chain has TRBV11-3 and TRBJ1-2; no definite D call. The receptor's source is a human donor with multiple sclerosis. DNA for the CDR3: TGTGCCAGCAGCCAGGATTATCTCGGAAAGACCTATGGCTACACCTTC. This translates into CASSQDYLGKTYGYTF.